This T cell receptor beta chain appears in the sequencing data of a study of PD-1 blockade in classical Hodgkin lymphoma. Overall study results and limits: What drove the repertoire differences, possibly disease activity or prior therapy, has not been defined.

Time point of the sample: newly diagnosed, previously untreated cHL patient sample. Isolated CD8+ T cells were derived from thawed PBMCs through magnetic negative selection. Comparison came from newly diagnosed, untreated classical Hodgkin lymphoma PBMCs. About this clone itself: Its specificity is unknown.

The V and J ends lost 6 bases and 0 bases respectively, with 14 bases between them. The CDR3 is made up of 15 amino acids. In germline, CDR1 is MNHEY, CDR2 SMNVEV (reference sequence). The repertoire was sequenced with immunoSEQ multiplex PCR; TCRdb's copy has only in-frame clones and lacks some. This table has just over 14,000 clones, around 90% appearing once. Sequencing input: CD8+ T cells from blood. This clonotype was obtained from a human donor with classical Hodgkin lymphoma. The gene calls are TRBV27 and TRBJ1-2; TRBD1 might be the D (5 bases). The CDR3 is CASSSLLGPNYGYTF. CDR3 DNA sequence: TGTGCCAGCAGCTCCTTACTGGGACCTAACTATGGCTACACCTTC.